Following are 4 T cell receptor beta chains from one sample sequenced in a study of blood T cell repertoires in COVID-19. Data came from immunoSEQ multiplex PCR; TCRdb stores just in-frame clones and leaves some out. This table has some 200,000 clones, roughly four fifths appearing once. Sequenced: peripheral blood. These receptor sequences come from a man aged 30 to 45 with active or convalescent COVID-19.

The chain links TRBV5-4 to TRBJ1-4, with D unresolved. The CDR3 runs to 15 residues. Looked up from germline, CDR1 is SGHNT and CDR2 is YYREEE (reference sequence). V was shortened by 2 bases and J by 3 bases, with 11 bases between the two germline ends. CDR3 region: CASSLSGSANEKLFF. The DNA of the CDR3 is TGTGCCAGCAGCTTATCGGGGTCCGCTAATGAAAAACTGTTTTTT.

In its sample, this clone was seen once. The rearrangement links TRBV9 to TRBJ1-2; the D gene is possibly TRBD1 (6 bases). The CDR3 loop spans 15 amino acids. V was clipped by 4 bases and J by 0 bases, with 13 bases between them. Per the germline V gene, CDR1 is SGDLS and CDR2 is YYNGEE. CDR3 DNA: TGTGCCAGCAGCCCCGACAGGACACCTAACTATGGCTACACCTTC. It encodes CASSPDRTPNYGYTF. The full variable domain, rest sourced from reference TRBV9 and TRBJ1-2, is DSGVTQTPKHLITATGQRVTLRCSPRSGDLSVYWYQQSLDQGLQFLIQYYNGEERAKGNILERFSAQQFPDLHSELNLSSLELGDSALYFCASSPDRTPNYGYTFGSGTRLTVV.

The chain carries TRBV5-6 and TRBJ1-5; TRBD1 aligns across 8 bases. The CDR3 runs 15 residues. Losses at the gene ends were 0 bases for V and 6 bases for J; bases not matched to a gene: 5. Per germline, CDR1 SGHDT and CDR2 YYEEEE. CDR3 DNA: TGTGCCAGCAGCTTGGACAGGGGGTTAACTCAGCCCCAGCATTTT. Translated: CASSLDRGLTQPQHF.

The V call is TRBV10-1, the J call TRBJ1-1; 7 nucleotides line up with TRBD1. This CDR3 has 17 amino acids. Germline V gene data show CDR1 as WNHNN and CDR2 as SYGVQD (reference sequence). The ends lost 0 bases at V and 1 base at J; junction bases unmatched: 8. CDR3 protein: CASSESRFTGENTEAFF. In DNA, the CDR3 is TGCGCCAGCAGTGAGTCACGTTTTACAGGGGAGAACACTGAAGCTTTCTTT.